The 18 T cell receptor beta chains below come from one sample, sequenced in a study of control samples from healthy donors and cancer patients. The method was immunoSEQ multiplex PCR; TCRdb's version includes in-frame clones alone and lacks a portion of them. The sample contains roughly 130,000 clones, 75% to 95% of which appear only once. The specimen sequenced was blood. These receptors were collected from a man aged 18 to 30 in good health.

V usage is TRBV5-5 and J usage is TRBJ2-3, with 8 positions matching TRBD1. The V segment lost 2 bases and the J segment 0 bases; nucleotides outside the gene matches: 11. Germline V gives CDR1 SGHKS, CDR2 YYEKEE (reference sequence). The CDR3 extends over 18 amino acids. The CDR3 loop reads CASSFSRQGISSTDTQYF. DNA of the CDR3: TGTGCCAGCAGCTTTTCACGACAGGGGATTTCTAGCACAGATACGCAGTATTTT.

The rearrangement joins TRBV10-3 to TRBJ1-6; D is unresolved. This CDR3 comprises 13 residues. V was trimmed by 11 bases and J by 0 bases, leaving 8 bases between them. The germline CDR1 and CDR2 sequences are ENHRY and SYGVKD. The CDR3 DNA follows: TGTGCCCATGGGAGCTCCTATAATTCACCCCTCCACTTT. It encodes CAHGSSYNSPLHF.

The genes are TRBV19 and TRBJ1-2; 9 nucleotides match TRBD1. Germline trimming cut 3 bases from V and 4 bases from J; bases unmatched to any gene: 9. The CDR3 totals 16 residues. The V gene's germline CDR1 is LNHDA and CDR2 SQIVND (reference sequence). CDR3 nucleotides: TGTGCCAGTAGTATGGGACAGGGTTCCGGGTTCTATGGCTACACCTTC. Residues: CASSMGQGSGFYGYTF.

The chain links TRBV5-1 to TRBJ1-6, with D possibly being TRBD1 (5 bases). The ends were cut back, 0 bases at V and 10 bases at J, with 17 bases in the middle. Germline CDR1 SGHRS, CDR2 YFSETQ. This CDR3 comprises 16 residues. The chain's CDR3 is CASSLGDGSSKSPLHF. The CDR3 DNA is TGCGCCAGCAGCTTGGGGGACGGAAGCTCCAAGTCACCCCTCCACTTT.

CDR3 DNA: TGTGCCAGCAGCCCAAGGGGTTCCTTCGACAAAAACATTCAGTACTTC. This codes for CASSPRGSFDKNIQYF. The V and J genes are TRBV2 and TRBJ2-4; possible D gene TRBD1, 5 bases. Germline assignment: CDR1 SNHLY and CDR2 FYNNEI. There are 16 residues in the CDR3. V was trimmed by 6 bases and J by 3 bases, leaving 18 bases between them.

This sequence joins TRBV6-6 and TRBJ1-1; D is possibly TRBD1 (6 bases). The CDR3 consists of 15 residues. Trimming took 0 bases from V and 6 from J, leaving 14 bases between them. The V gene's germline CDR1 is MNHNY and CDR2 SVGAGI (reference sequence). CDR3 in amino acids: CASSYSSRGSSEAFF. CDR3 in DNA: TGTGCCAGCAGTTACTCGAGCAGGGGATCCTCTGAAGCTTTCTTT.

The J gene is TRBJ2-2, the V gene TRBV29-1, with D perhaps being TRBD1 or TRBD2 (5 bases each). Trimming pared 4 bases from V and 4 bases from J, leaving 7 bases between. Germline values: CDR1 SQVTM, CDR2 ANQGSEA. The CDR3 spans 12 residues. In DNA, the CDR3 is TGCAGCGTTGGGGGGTCCACCGGGGAGCTGTTTTTT. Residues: CSVGGSTGELFF.

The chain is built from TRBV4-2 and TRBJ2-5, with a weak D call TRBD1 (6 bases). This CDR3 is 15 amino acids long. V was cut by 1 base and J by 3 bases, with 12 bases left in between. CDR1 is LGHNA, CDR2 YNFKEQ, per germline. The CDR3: CASSQVEGGEETQYF. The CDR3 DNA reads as TGTGCCAGCAGCCAAGTTGAAGGGGGTGAAGAGACCCAGTACTTC.

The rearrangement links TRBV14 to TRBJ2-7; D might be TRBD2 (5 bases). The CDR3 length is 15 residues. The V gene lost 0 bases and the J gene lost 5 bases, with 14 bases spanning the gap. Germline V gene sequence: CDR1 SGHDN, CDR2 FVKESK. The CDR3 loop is CASSQDPLVFHEQYF. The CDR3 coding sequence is TGTGCCAGCAGCCAAGACCCACTAGTTTTCCACGAGCAGTACTTC.

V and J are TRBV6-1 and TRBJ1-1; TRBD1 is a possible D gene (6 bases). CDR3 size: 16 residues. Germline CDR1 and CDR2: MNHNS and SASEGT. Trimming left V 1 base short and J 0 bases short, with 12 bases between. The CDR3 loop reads CASSEVWGHLNTEAFF. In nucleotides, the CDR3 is TGTGCCAGCAGTGAAGTGTGGGGACATCTGAACACTGAAGCTTTCTTT.

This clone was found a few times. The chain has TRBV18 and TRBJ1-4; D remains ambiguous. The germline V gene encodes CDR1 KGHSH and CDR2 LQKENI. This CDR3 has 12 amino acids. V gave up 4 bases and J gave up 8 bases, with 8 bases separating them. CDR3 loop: CASSREGEKLFF. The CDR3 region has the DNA TGTGCCAGCTCACGGGAAGGGGAAAAACTGTTTTTT.

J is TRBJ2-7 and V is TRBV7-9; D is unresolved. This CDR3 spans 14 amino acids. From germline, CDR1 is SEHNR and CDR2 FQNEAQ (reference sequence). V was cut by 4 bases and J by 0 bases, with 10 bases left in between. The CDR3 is CASSSSRSSYEQYF. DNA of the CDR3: TGTGCCAGCAGCTCTTCGCGGAGCTCCTACGAGCAGTACTTC.

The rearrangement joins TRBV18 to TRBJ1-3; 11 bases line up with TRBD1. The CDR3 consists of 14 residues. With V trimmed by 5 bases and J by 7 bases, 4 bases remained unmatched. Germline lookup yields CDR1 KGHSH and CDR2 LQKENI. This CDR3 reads CASSWTGGSNTIYF. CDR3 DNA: TGTGCCAGCTCATGGACAGGGGGCTCTAACACCATATATTTT.

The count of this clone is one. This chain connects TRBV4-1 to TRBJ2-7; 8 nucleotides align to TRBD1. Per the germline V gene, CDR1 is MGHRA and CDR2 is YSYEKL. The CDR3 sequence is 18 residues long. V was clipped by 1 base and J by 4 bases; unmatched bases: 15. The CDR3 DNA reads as TGCGCCAGCAGCCAAGGACTTTTGGTGGCGCAGGGGGCTTACGAGCAGTACTTC. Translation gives CASSQGLLVAQGAYEQYF.

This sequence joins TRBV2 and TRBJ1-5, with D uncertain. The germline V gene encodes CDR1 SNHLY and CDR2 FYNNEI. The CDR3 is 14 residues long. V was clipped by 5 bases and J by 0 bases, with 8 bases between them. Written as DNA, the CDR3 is TGTGCCAGCAGTTCGGACGGTAGCAATCAGCCCCAGCATTTT. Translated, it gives CASSSDGSNQPQHF. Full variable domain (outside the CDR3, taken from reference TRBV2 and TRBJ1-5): EPEVTQTPSHQVTQMGQEVILRCVPISNHLYFYWYRQILGQKVEFLVSFYNNEISEKSEIFDDQFSVERPDGSNFTLKIRSTKLEDSAMYFCASSSDGSNQPQHFGDGTRLSIL.

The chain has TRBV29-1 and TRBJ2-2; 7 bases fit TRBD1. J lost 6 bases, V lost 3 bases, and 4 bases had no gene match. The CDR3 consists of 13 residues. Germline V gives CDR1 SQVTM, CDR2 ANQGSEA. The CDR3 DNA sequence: TGCAGCGTTGAGACAGGGCCGGCCGGGGAGCTGTTTTTT. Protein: CSVETGPAGELFF.

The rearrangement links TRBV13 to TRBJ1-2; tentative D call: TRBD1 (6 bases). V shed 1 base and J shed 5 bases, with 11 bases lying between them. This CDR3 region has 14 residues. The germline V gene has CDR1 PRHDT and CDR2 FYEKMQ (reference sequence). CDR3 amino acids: CASSLARGEYGYTF. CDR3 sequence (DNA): TGTGCCAGCAGCTTAGCTAGGGGGGAATATGGCTACACCTTC.

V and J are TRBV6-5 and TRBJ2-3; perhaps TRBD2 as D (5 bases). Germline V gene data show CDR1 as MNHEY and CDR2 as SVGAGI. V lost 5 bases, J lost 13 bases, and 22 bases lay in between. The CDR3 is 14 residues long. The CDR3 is CASSLKPTGVGKYF. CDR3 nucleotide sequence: TGTGCCAGCAGTCTAAAACCGACTGGGGTCGGGAAGTATTTT.